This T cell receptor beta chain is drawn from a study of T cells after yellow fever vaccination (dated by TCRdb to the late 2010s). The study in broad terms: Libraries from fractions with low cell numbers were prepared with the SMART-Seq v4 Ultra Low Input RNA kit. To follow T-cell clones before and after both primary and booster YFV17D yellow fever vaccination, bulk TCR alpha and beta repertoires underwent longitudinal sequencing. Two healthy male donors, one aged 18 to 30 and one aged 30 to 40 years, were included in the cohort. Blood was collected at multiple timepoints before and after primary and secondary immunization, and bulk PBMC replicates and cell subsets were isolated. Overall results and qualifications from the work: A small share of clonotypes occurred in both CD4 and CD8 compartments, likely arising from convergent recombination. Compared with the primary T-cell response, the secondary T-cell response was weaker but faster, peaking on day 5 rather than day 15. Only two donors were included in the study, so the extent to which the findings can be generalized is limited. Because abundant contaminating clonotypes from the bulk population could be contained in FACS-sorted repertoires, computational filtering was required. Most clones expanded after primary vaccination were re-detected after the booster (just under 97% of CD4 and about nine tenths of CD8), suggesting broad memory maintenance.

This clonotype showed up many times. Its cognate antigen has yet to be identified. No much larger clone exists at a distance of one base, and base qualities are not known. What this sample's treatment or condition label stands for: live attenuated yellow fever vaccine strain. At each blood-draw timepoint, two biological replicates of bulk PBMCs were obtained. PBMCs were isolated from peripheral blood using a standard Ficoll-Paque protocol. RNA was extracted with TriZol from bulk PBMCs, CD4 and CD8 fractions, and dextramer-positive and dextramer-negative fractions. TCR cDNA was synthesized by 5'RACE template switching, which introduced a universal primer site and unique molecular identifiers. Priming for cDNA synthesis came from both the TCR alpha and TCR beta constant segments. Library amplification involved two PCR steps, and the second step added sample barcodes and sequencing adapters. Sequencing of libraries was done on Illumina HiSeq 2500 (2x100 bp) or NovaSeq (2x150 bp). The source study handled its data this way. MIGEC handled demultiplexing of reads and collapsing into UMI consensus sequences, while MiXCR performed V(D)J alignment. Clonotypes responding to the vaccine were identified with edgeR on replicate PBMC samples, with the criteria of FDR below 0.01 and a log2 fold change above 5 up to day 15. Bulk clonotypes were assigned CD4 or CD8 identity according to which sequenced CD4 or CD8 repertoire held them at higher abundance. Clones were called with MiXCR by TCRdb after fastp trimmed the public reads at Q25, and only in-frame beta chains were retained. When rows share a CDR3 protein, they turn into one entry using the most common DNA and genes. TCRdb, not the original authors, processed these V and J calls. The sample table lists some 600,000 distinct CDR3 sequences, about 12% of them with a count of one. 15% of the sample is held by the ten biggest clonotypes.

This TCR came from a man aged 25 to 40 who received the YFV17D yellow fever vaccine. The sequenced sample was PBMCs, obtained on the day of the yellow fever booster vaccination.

The nucleotides read TGTGCCAGCAGCTTCGGGCAGGGGAACACTGAAGCTTTCTTT. This encodes CASSFGQGNTEAFF. Rearrangement joined TRBV7-9 to TRBJ1-1, with a tentative D gene TRBD1 over 5 matching bases. CDR1 and CDR2 (SEHNR, FQNEAQ) derive from the germline V gene (reference sequence). The V and J ends are trimmed by 3 bases and 1 base, leaving 9 bases between them. The CDR3, cysteine through phenylalanine, is 14 amino acids long. The read is trimmed to its CDR3 DNA, 42 bases read in frame from base 1.